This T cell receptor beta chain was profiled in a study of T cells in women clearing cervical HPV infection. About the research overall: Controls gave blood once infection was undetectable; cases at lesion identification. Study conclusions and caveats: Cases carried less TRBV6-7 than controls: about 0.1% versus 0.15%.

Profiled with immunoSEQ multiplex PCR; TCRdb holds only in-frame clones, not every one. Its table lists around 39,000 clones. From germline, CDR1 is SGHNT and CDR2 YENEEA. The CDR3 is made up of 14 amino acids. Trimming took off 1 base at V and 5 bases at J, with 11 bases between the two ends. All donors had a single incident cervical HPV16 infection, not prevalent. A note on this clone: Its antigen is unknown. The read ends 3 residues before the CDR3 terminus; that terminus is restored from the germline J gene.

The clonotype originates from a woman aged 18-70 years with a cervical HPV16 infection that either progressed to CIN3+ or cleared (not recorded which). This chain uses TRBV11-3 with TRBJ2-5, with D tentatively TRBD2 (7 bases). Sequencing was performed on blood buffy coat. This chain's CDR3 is CASSLAGGDETQYF. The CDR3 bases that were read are TGTGCCAGCAGCTTAGCGGGGGGCGACGAGACC.